The present TCR beta chain was sequenced within a study of blood T cell repertoires in COVID-19. In the study overall: Material from acute and convalescent COVID-19 was sourced from the United States, Italy and Spain. Sample material is recorded as cDNA or gDNA derived from T cells, B-cell-depleted T cells, or PBMCs.

As handled by the study authors: Amplification of reference gene primers provided the estimated nucleated cell counts. Clones were read by immunoSEQ multiplex PCR, and TCRdb kept only the in-frame ones, dropping some. V and J calls and clone size come straight from that table; D and trimming were deduced from the DNA. The table has about 44,000 clones, approximately 79% seen once. This CDR3 comprises 18 residues. From germline, CDR1 is SGHVS and CDR2 FQNEAQ. The V end lost 0 bases, the J end lost 0 bases, and 12 bases lay between the germline ends. The specimen was peripheral blood. The J gene is TRBJ1-6, the V gene TRBV7-8; D not certain. This clonotype was obtained from a human donor in a cohort sampled during active COVID-19. CDR3 region: CASSLALPLSSYNSPLHF. CDR3 DNA sequence: TGTGCCAGCAGCTTAGCGCTACCCTTGAGCTCCTATAATTCACCCCTCCACTTT.